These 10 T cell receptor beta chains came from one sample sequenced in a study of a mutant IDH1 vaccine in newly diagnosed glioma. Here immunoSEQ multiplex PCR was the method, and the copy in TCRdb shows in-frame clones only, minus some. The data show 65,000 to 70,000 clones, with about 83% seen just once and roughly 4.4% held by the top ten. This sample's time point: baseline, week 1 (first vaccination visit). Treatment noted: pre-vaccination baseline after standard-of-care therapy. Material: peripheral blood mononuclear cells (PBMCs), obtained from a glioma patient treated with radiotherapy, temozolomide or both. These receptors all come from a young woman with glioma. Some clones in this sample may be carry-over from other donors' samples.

CDR3 amino acids: CASSPRRRGSSYNEQFF. For the CDR3, the DNA is TGTGCCAGCTCACCACGCCGCCGGGGGAGCTCCTACAATGAGCAGTTCTTC. The chain couples TRBV18 to TRBJ2-1, with D possibly TRBD2 on 6 matching bases. V gave up 1 base and J gave up 0 bases, with 13 bases separating them. CDR3 length equals 17 residues. Looked up from germline, CDR1 is KGHSH and CDR2 is LQKENI.

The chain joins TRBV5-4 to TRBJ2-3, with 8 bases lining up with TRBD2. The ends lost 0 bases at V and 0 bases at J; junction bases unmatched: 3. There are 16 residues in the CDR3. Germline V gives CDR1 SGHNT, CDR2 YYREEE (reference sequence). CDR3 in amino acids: CASSLGAGASTDTQYF. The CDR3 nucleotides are TGTGCCAGCAGCTTGGGAGCGGGGGCCAGCACAGATACGCAGTATTTT.

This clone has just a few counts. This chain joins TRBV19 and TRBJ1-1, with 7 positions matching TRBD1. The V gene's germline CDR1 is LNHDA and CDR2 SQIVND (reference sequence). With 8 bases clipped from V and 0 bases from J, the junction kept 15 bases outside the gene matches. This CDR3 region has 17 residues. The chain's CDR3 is CASGTTGPKVLNTEAFF. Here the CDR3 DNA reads TGTGCCAGTGGTACGACAGGGCCTAAGGTGTTGAACACTGAAGCTTTCTTT.

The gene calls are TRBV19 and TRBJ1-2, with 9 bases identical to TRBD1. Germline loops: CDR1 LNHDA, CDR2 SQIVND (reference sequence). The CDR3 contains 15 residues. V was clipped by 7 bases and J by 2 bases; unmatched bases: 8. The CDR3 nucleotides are TGTGCCAGTATCAGAACGGGGACAGGGAACTATGGCTACACCTTC. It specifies CASIRTGTGNYGYTF.

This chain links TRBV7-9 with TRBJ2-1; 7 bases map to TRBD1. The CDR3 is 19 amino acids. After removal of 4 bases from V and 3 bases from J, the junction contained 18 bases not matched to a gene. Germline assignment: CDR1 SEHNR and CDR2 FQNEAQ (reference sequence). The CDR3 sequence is CASSSPHLKTGTGYNEQFF. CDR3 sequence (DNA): TGTGCCAGCAGCTCGCCCCACTTGAAGACAGGGACCGGCTACAATGAGCAGTTCTTC.

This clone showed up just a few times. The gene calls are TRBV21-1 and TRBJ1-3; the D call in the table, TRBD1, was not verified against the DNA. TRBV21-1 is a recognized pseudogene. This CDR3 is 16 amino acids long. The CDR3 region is CASSLNSQGPGNTIYF. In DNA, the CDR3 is TGTGCCAGCAGCCTAAACTCTCAGGGGCCTGGAAACACCATATATTTT.

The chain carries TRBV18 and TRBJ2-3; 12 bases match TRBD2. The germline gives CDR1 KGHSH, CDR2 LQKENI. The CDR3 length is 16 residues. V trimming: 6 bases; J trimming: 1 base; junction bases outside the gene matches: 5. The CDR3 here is CASSRTSGGRTDTQYF. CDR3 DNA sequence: TGTGCCAGCTCGCGAACTAGCGGGGGGCGCACAGATACGCAGTATTTT.

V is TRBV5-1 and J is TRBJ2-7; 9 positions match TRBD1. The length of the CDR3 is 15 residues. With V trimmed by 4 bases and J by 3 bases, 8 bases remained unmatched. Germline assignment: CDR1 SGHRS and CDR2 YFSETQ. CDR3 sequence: CASSLQGAGVYEQYF. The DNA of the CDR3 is TGCGCCAGCAGCCTACAGGGGGCCGGGGTCTACGAGCAGTACTTC.

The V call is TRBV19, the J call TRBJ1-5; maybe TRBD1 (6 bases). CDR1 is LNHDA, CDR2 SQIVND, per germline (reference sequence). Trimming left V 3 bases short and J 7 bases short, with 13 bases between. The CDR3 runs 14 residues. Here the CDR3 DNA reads TGTGCCAGTAGTATGTCCAGGGGCTGGCAGCCCCAGCATTTT. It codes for CASSMSRGWQPQHF.

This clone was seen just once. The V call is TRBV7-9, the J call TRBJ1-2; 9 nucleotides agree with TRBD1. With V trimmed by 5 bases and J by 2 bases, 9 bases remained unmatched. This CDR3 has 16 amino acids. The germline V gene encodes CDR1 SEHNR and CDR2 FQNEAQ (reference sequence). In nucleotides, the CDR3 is TGTGCCAGCAGCCCCCTCGGGGACAGGGTCAACTATGGCTACACCTTC. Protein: CASSPLGDRVNYGYTF.